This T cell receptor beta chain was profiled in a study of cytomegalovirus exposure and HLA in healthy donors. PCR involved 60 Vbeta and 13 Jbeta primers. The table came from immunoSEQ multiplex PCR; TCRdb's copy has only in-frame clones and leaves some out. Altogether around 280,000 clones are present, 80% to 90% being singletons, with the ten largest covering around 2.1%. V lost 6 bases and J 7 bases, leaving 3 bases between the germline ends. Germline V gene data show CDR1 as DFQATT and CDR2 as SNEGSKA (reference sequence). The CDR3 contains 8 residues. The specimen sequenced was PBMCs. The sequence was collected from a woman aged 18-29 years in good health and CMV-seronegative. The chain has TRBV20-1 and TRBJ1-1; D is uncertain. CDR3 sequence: CSASEAFF. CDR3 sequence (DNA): TGCAGTGCCAGTGAAGCTTTCTTT.